The clone carrying this T cell receptor (beta chain) occurred a few times. Its antigen remains unknown. Per germline, CDR1 SEHNR and CDR2 FQNEAQ (reference sequence). V lost 2 bases, J lost 5 bases, and 12 bases lay in between. The CDR3 covers 14 residues. A second PCR of 7 to 11 cycles used a sample-barcoded 5' primer and a J-beta primer mix. TCRdb reprocessed the 5' RACE reads via MiXCR and lists one record per CDR3 protein. Seen here are roughly 1.9 million distinct CDR3 sequences, 39% observed once, and the top ten hold around 23%. Per sample, at least 5 micrograms of total RNA were extracted. This sample is drawn from a study of blood T cells in healthy people across ages. Study findings and constraints: Older age went with lower TCR beta diversity per million T cells, in a roughly linear way.

This receptor was taken from a human donor in good health. V is TRBV7-9 and J is TRBJ2-5, with D unclear. Sample: blood. The CDR3 DNA follows: TGTGCCAGCAGCTTATCTAGTCCCTGGGAGACCCAGTACTTC. As protein: CASSLSSPWETQYF.